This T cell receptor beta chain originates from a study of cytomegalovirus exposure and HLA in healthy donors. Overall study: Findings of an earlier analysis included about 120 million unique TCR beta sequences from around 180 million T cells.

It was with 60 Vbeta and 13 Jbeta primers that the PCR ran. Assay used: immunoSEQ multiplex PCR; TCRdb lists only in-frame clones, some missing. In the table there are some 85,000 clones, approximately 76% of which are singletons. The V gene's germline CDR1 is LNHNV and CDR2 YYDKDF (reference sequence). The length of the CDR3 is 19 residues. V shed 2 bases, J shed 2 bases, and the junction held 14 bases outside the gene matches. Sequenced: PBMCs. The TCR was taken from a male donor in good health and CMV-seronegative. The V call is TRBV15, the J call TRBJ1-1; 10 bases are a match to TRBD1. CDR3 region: CATSRFNLGQGIPNTEAFF. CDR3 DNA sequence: TGTGCCACCAGCAGATTTAACTTGGGACAGGGGATACCTAACACTGAAGCTTTCTTT.